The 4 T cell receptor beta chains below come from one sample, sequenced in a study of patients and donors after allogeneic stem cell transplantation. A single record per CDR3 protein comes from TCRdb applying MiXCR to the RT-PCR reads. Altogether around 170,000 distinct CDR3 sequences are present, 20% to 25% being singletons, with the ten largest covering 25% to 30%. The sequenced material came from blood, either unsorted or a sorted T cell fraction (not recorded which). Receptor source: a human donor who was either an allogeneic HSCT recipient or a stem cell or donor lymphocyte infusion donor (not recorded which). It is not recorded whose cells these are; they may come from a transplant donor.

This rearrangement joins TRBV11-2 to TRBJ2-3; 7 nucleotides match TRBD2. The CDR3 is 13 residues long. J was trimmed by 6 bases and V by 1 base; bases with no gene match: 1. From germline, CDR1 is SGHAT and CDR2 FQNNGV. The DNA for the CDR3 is TGTGCCAGCAGCTTAGGAGCGGGGGATACGCAGTATTTT. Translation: CASSLGAGDTQYF.

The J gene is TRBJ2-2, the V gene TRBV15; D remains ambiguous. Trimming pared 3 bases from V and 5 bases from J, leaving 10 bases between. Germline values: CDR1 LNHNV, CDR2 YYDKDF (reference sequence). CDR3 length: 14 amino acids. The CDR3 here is CATSRDSRTGELFF. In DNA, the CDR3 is TGTGCCACCAGCAGGGATTCAAGGACCGGGGAGCTGTTTTTT.

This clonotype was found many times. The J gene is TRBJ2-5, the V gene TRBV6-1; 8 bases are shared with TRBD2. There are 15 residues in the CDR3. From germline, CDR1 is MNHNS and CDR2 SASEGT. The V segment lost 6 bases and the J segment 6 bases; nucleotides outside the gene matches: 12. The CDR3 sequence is CASRSGLADGKTQYF. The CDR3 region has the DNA TGTGCCAGCAGGTCTGGACTAGCTGACGGGAAGACCCAGTACTTC.

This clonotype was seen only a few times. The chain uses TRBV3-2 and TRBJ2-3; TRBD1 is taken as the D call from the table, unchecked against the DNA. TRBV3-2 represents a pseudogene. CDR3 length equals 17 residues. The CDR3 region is CASSQDISEGRADTQYF. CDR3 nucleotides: TGTGCCAGCAGCCAAGATATCTCAGAGGGGCGAGCAGATACGCAGTATTTT.